Below, 21 T cell receptor beta chains from the same sample are listed, as sequenced in a study of identical twins. MiXCR was run by TCRdb on the 5' RACE reads, yielding one entry per CDR3 protein. The data show under 300,000 distinct CDR3 sequences, approximately 7.1% seen once. The sample was also linked to a second study, of T cells expressing NK-cell markers.

The sample comprised CD8+ T cells sorted from blood. These TCRs come from a woman aged 18-29 years in good health.

V usage is TRBV3-1 and J usage is TRBJ2-5; D may be TRBD2 (5 bases). Trimming stripped 8 bases from V and 7 bases from J, with 14 bases between. This CDR3 is built from 12 residues. Germline V gene sequence: CDR1 LGHDT, CDR2 YNNKEL (reference sequence). DNA for the CDR3: TGTGCCAGCCAGGACTTCAGGATGACCCAGTACTTC. Amino acids: CASQDFRMTQYF.

This clonotype was seen repeatedly, ten times or more. This chain links TRBV3-1 with TRBJ1-5; the D gene is possibly TRBD1 (6 bases). Trimming cost V 4 bases and J 6 bases, with 10 bases left between them. The CDR3 length is 13 residues. CDR1 is LGHDT and CDR2 is YNNKEL in the germline V gene (reference sequence). The CDR3 here is CASSLLGGQPQHF. The CDR3 DNA reads as TGTGCCAGCAGCCTGCTAGGGGGTCAGCCCCAGCATTTT.

The V and J genes are TRBV11-2 and TRBJ2-3; 7 positions agree with TRBD1. J lost 3 bases, V lost 3 bases, and 3 bases had no gene match. The CDR3 sequence is 14 residues long. The V gene's germline CDR1 is SGHAT and CDR2 FQNNGV. The CDR3 DNA reads TGTGCCAGCAGCTTCGACAGGGCAACAGATACGCAGTATTTT. As protein: CASSFDRATDTQYF.

This clonotype was seen ten or more times. This chain joins TRBV20-1 and TRBJ2-7; 11 bases map to TRBD2. CDR3 length equals 15 residues. The germline CDR1 and CDR2 sequences are DFQATT and SNEGSKA (reference sequence). The junction had 5 bases not matched to a gene; V was cut back by 1 base and J by 3 bases. Written as DNA, the CDR3 is TGCAGTGCTAGAGTACTAGCGGGGGAAATCTACGAGCAGTACTTC. This codes for CSARVLAGEIYEQYF.

This clonotype has more than one count but fewer than ten. The rearrangement links TRBV4-3 to TRBJ2-2, with 8 bases matching TRBD1. The CDR3 covers 18 residues. Germline V gives CDR1 LGHNA, CDR2 YSLEER. The V and J ends lost 4 bases and 5 bases, in that order; junction bases with no gene match: 15. In nucleotides, the CDR3 is TGCGCCAGCAGCCCCAAAGGAGGGGACAGGTGGGGGACCGGGGAGCTGTTTTTT. It specifies CASSPKGGDRWGTGELFF.

This sequence joins TRBV10-2 and TRBJ2-2; D may match TRBD1 or TRBD2 (5 bases each). Trimming left V 3 bases short and J 14 bases short, with 19 bases between. Germline V gene lookup returns CDR1 WSHSY and CDR2 SAAADI. CDR3 size: 14 residues. CDR3 residues: CASSDRGPASGLFF. The CDR3 nucleotides are TGCGCCAGCAGTGACCGGGGACCGGCCTCGGGCCTGTTTTTT.

This clonotype was observed a few times. The chain couples TRBV27 to TRBJ1-2, with unresolved D. The CDR3 length is 13 residues. Germline V gives CDR1 MNHEY, CDR2 SMNVEV (reference sequence). Trimming removed 6 bases at V and 8 bases at J, with 16 bases between. The CDR3 loop reads CASSWSVADGYTF. The CDR3 DNA follows: TGTGCCAGCAGCTGGAGTGTGGCGGACGGCTACACCTTC.

This clonotype was counted at least ten times. CDR3 DNA sequence: TGTGCCAGCAGCGGCGGTAACTATGGCTACACCTTC. Residues: CASSGGNYGYTF. The chain carries TRBV9 and TRBJ1-2; D remains unclear. The CDR3 spans 12 residues. In germline, CDR1 is SGDLS, CDR2 YYNGEE. V gave up 3 bases and J gave up 1 base, with 4 bases separating them.

This rearrangement joins TRBV11-2 to TRBJ1-1; D is uncertain. CDR3 size: 15 residues. In germline, CDR1 is SGHAT, CDR2 FQNNGV. V lost 1 base to trimming and J lost 11 bases, with 20 bases between them. CDR3 amino acids: CASSLAPLREKEAFF. CDR3 in DNA: TGTGCCAGCAGCTTAGCCCCCTTGAGGGAGAAGGAGGCTTTCTTT.

This clonotype was seen a few times. The genes are TRBV27 and TRBJ1-2; perhaps TRBD1 as D (6 bases). V lost 6 bases, J lost 0 bases, and 17 bases lay in between. This CDR3 region has 16 residues. Germline V lookup: CDR1 MNHEY, CDR2 SMNVEV (reference sequence). CDR3 sequence: CASSSINRVTNYGYTF. The CDR3 DNA reads TGTGCCAGCAGCTCCATCAACAGGGTAACTAACTATGGCTACACCTTC.

The table lists this clonotype with a few counts. This sequence joins TRBV9 and TRBJ1-5; D unresolved. The CDR3 length is 14 residues. Germline CDR1 is SGDLS and CDR2 is YYNGEE. V shed 0 bases and J shed 4 bases, with 8 bases lying between them. CDR3 in DNA: TGTGCCAGCAGCGTAGCGGGCCCGAATCAGCCCCAGCATTTT. It translates to CASSVAGPNQPQHF.

The V gene is TRBV6-2 or TRBV6-3, the J gene TRBJ2-4, with 8 nucleotides matching TRBD2. With V trimmed by 6 bases and J by 15 bases, 16 bases remained unmatched. CDR1 MNHEY and CDR2 SVGEGT come from the germline V gene. The CDR3 extends over 14 amino acids. CDR3 residues: CASSPAGVEPGLYF. The CDR3 DNA is TGTGCCAGCAGCCCAGCGGGAGTAGAACCCGGCCTGTACTTC.

The chain recombines TRBV30 with TRBJ2-1; no reliable D call. Per germline, CDR1 GTSNPN and CDR2 SVGIG (reference sequence). Between the trimmed V and J ends, which lost 3 bases and 6 bases, there was a span of 9 bases. There are 12 residues in the CDR3. CDR3 nucleotide sequence: TGTGCCTGGAGAGAAGCCGGCAATGAGCAGTTCTTC. Amino acid sequence: CAWREAGNEQFF.

Worth noting for this clonotype: One end of the junction does not line up with germline, which may come from a read error. The chain has TRBV20-1 and TRBJ2-5; 8 nucleotides line up with TRBD1. The CDR3 loop spans 13 amino acids. Germline V lookup: CDR1 DFQATT, CDR2 SNEGSKA (reference sequence). The CDR3 DNA reads TGCAGTGCTACCAGACAGGGGCCCGAGAACCAGTACTTC. Its translation: CSATRQGPENQYF.

Concerning this clonotype: At one end, the junction sequence differs from germline, possibly due to a read error. The V call is TRBV5-3, the J call TRBJ2-1; TRBD2 aligns across 9 bases. TRBV5-3 is classed as an ORF, of uncertain function. This CDR3 has 15 amino acids. The CDR3 protein is CARSYGLSGRNEQFF. The CDR3 DNA sequence: TGTGCCAGGAGCTACGGACTCAGCGGGAGGAATGAGCAGTTCTTC.

This clonotype was counted ten times or more. The chain is built from TRBV6-2 or TRBV6-3 and TRBJ2-5; a weak D match, TRBD1 (5 bases). CDR1 is MNHEY and CDR2 is SVGEGT in the germline V gene. Trimming pared 2 bases from V and 0 bases from J, leaving 7 bases between. The CDR3 is 14 amino acids. CDR3 sequence: CASSYVGDQETQYF. The CDR3 DNA reads TGTGCCAGCAGTTACGTAGGGGACCAAGAGACCCAGTACTTC.

The chain links TRBV7-9 to TRBJ1-2; D gene unclear. From germline, CDR1 is SEHNR and CDR2 FQNEAQ (reference sequence). The CDR3 has 14 amino acids. Trimming removed 2 bases at V and 12 bases at J, with 19 bases between. Here the CDR3 DNA reads TGTGCCAGCAGCTTAATAACCCTCTCCTATATCGACACCTTC. Translation gives CASSLITLSYIDTF.

This clonotype was recorded many times. The chain carries TRBV12-3 or TRBV12-4 and TRBJ2-1; 12 nucleotides align to TRBD2. V gave up 3 bases and J gave up 7 bases; unmatched junction bases: 13. The CDR3 extends over 18 amino acids. DNA of the CDR3: TGTGCCAGCAGTTTTCGTAGGTCTAGCGGGGGGGCTCAGAATGAGCAGTTCTTC. This codes for CASSFRRSSGGAQNEQFF.

This clonotype was seen many times. The V call is TRBV6-6, the J call TRBJ2-3; D gene ambiguous. Trimming stripped 0 bases from V and 5 bases from J, with 6 bases between. The CDR3 loop spans 13 amino acids. The germline gives CDR1 MNHNY, CDR2 SVGAGI (reference sequence). CDR3 residues: CASSYSTRDTQYF. CDR3 DNA sequence: TGTGCCAGCAGTTACTCGACCCGAGATACGCAGTATTTT.

The chain links TRBV15 to TRBJ2-7; no clear D gene. Germline CDR1 LNHNV, CDR2 YYDKDF (reference sequence). The V end lost 5 bases, the J end lost 4 bases, and 12 bases lay between the germline ends. CDR3 length: 13 amino acids. CDR3 in DNA: TGTGCCACCAGCGAATCCCGGGCATACGAGCAGTACTTC. As protein: CATSESRAYEQYF.

This clonotype came up many times. V gene TRBV20-1 combines with J gene TRBJ1-1; maybe TRBD1 (6 bases). CDR1 DFQATT and CDR2 SNEGSKA come from the germline V gene (reference sequence). The CDR3 spans 12 residues. The germline V and J ends were trimmed by 3 bases and 5 bases, with 10 bases remaining between them. For the CDR3, the DNA is TGCAGTGCTAGTAACAGGGAAACTGAAGCTTTCTTT. This translates into CSASNRETEAFF.